A selection of T cell receptor beta chains follows, all from one sample in a study of blood T cell repertoires in COVID-19. Here immunoSEQ multiplex PCR was the method, and the copy in TCRdb shows in-frame clones only, minus some. The sample records fewer than 250,000 clones, about 88% being singletons. Sequences were obtained from PBMCs or T cells enriched from blood (not recorded which). Source of these receptors: a woman aged 25 to 39 who had recovered from COVID-19. The conserved cysteine and the conserved F or W are not part of the CDR3 here. Fields, in order: J gene, clone size, V gene, CDR3 protein. Size tells how often a clone was seen (once, few, many) or the class of an expanded clone, and some rows leave it out.

J gene: TRBJ2-3
clone size: .
V gene: TRBV9
CDR3 protein: ASSVAPAGGTTDTQY

J gene: TRBJ2-3
clone size: once
V gene: TRBV4-2
CDR3 protein: ASSQTGTSTDTQY

J gene: TRBJ2-1
clone size: once
V gene: TRBV15
CDR3 protein: ATSTRDSSDEQF

J gene: TRBJ1-1
clone size: few
V gene: TRBV5-1
CDR3 protein: ASSFRTGNTEAF

J gene: TRBJ2-3
clone size: .
V gene: TRBV19
CDR3 protein: ASSIPPEASGRTDTQY

J gene: TRBJ2-7
clone size: .
V gene: TRBV3-1/TRBV3-2
CDR3 protein: ASSQGAGGPGSEQY

J gene: TRBJ2-1
clone size: .
V gene: TRBV10-3
CDR3 protein: AISRGGSYNEQF

J gene: TRBJ1-5
clone size: .
V gene: TRBV7-9
CDR3 protein: ASTQGQGAGEPQH

J gene: TRBJ1-2
clone size: .
V gene: TRBV6-5
CDR3 protein: ASSWARVDGSGYT

J gene: TRBJ1-2
clone size: few
V gene: TRBV14
CDR3 protein: ASSHPRQGNYGYT

J gene: TRBJ1-2
clone size: .
V gene: TRBV29-1
CDR3 protein: SVDGGQFYGYT

J gene: TRBJ2-3
clone size: .
V gene: TRBV4-2
CDR3 protein: ASSQTSGAGDTQY

J gene: TRBJ1-2
clone size: .
V gene: TRBV10-2
CDR3 protein: ASSELGQGSGGYT

J gene: TRBJ1-1
clone size: .
V gene: TRBV19
CDR3 protein: ASSISRVVNTEAF

J gene: TRBJ2-5
clone size: .
V gene: TRBV20-1
CDR3 protein: SASLQAQY

J gene: TRBJ1-6
clone size: .
V gene: TRBV3-1/TRBV3-2
CDR3 protein: ASSPLGARDSPNNSPLH

J gene: TRBJ2-5
clone size: .
V gene: TRBV5-1
CDR3 protein: ASSLASQETQY

J gene: TRBJ1-3
clone size: .
V gene: TRBV6-4
CDR3 protein: ASSDSRGNTIY

J gene: TRBJ2-1
clone size: .
V gene: TRBV14
CDR3 protein: ASSRGGLGSYNEQF

J gene: TRBJ2-3
clone size: .
V gene: TRBV28
CDR3 protein: ASSSGSWSSTDTQY

J gene: TRBJ1-3
clone size: many
V gene: TRBV7-9
CDR3 protein: ASSPLLSSGNTIY

J gene: TRBJ2-5
clone size: .
V gene: TRBV9
CDR3 protein: ASSGRGTQETQY